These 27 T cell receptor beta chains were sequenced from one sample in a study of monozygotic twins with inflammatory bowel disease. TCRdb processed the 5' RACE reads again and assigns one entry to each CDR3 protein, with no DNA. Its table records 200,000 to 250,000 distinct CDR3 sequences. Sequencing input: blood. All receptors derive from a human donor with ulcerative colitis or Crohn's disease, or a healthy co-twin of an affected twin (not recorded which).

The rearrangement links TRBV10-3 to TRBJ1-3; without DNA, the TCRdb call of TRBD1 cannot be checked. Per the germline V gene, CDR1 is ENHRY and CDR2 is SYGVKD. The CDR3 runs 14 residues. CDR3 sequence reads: CAISPRGPGNTIYF.

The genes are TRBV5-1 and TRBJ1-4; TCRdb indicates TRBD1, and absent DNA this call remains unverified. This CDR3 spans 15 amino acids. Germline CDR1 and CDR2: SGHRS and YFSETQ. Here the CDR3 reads CASSPIPGPNEKLFF.

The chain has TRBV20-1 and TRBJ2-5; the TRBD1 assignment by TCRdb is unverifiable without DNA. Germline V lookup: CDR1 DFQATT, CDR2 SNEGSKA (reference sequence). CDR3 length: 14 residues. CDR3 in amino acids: CSASGNRIQETQYF.

The CDR3 here is CASSHGTVEETQYF. The chain combines TRBV5-6 with TRBJ2-5; the D gene TCRdb calls, TRBD1, cannot be checked with no DNA. The CDR3 totals 14 residues. Germline CDR1 and CDR2: SGHDT and YYEEEE. Combining the CDR3 with reference TRBV5-6 and TRBJ2-5 gives the whole variable domain DAGVTQSPTHLIKTRGQQVTLRCSPKSGHDTVSWYQQALGQGPQFIFQYYEEEERQRGNFPDRFSGHQFPNYSSELNVNALLLGDSALYLCASSHGTVEETQYFGPGTRLLVL.

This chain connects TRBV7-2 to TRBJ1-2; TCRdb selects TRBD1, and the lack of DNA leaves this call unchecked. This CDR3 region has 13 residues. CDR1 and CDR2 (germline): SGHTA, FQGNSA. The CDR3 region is CASSYRDFYGYTF. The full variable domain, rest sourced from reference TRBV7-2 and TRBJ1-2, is GAGVSQSPSNKVTEKGKDVELRCDPISGHTALYWYRQSLGQGLEFLIYFQGNSAPDKSGLPSDRFSAERTGGSVSTLTIQRTQQEDSAVYLCASSYRDFYGYTFGSGTRLTVV.

CDR3: CASSPGLAGLYEQYF. The rearrangement joins TRBV5-6 to TRBJ2-7; lacking DNA, the TRBD2 call made by TCRdb goes unchecked. CDR1 SGHDT and CDR2 YYEEEE come from the germline V gene. This CDR3 is built from 15 residues.

The CDR3 protein is CASSSRRAYSTDTQYF. The J gene is TRBJ2-3, the V gene TRBV7-9; the D gene TCRdb calls, TRBD2, cannot be checked with no DNA. Germline-derived CDR1 and CDR2 are SEHNR and FQNEAQ (reference sequence). This CDR3 has 16 residues.

This CDR3 reads CATGRRLDGGLTEAFF. The chain joins TRBV11-2 to TRBJ1-1; the TCRdb D gene call, TRBD1, has no DNA to confirm it. This CDR3 contains 16 residues. Germline CDR1 SGHAT, CDR2 FQNNGV.

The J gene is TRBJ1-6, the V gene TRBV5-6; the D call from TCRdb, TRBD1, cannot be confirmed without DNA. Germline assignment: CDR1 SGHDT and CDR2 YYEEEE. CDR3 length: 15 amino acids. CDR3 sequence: CASSRTWTDSSPLHF.

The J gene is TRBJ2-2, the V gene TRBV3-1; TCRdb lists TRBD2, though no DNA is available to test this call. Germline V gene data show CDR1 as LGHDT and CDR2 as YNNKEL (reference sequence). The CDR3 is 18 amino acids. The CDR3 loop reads CASSQVRTSGGNTGELFF.

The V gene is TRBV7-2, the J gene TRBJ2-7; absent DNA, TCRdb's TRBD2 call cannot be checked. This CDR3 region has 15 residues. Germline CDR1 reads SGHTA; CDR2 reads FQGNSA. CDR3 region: CASSLAAGGTYEQYF.

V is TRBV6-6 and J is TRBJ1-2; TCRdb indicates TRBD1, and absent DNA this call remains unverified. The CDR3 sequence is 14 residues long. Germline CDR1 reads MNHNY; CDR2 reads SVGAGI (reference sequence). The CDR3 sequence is CASSPGQIIGGYTF.

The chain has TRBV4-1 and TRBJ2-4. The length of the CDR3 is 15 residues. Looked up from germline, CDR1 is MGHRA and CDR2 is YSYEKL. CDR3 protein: CASSHNVISENIQYF.

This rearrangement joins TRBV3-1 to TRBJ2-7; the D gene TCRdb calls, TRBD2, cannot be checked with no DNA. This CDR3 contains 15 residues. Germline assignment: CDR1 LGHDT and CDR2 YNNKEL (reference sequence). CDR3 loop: CASSPPQGGLYEQYF.

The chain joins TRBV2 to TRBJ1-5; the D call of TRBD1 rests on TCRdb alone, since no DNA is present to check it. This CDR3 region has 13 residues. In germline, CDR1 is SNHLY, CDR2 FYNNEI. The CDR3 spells CASSVRPVQPQHF.

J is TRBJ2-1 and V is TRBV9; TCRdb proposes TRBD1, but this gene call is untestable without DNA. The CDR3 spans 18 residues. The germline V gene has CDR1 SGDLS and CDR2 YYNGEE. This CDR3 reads CASSDHLPGFSSYNEQFF.

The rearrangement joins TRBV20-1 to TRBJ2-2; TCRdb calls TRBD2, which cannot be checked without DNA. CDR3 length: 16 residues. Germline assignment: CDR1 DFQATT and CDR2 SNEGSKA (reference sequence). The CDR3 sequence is CSARAPGALNTGELFF.

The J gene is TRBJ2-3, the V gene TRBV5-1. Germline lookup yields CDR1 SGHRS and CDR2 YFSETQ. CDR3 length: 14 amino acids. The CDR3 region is CASSLLPSTDTQYF.

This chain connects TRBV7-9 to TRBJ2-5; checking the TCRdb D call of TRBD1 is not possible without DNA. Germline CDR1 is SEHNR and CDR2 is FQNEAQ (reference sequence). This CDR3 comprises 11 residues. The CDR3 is CARWGRETQYF.

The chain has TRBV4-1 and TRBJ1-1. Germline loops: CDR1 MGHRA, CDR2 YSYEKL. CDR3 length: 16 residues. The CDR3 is CASSQEYRGRSPEAFF.

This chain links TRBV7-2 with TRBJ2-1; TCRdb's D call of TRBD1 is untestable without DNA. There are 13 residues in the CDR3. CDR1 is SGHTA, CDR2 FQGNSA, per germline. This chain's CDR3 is CASSWDRGNEQFF.

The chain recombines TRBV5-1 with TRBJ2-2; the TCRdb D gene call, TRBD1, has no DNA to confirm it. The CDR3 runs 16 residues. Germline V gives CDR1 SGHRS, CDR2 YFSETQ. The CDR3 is CASRPTGGVSTGELFF.

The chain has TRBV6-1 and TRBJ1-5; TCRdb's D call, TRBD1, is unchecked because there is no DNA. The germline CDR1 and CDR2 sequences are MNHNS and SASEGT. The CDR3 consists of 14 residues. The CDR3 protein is CASGQGGGNQPQHF.

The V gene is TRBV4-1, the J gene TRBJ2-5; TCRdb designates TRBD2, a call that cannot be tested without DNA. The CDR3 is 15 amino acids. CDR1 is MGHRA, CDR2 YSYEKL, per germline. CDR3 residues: CASSQRSGVRETQYF.

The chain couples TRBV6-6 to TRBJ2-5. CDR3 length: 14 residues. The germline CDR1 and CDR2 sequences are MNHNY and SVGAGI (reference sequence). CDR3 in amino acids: CASSYRSLTKTQYF.

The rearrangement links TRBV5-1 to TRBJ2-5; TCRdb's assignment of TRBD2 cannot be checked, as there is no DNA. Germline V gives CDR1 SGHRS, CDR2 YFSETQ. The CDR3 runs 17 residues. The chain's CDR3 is CASSSQASGGTQETQYF.

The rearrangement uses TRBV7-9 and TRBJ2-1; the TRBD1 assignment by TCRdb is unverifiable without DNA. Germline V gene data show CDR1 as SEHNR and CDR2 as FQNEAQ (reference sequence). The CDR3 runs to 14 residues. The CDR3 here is CASSLDLWANEQFF.